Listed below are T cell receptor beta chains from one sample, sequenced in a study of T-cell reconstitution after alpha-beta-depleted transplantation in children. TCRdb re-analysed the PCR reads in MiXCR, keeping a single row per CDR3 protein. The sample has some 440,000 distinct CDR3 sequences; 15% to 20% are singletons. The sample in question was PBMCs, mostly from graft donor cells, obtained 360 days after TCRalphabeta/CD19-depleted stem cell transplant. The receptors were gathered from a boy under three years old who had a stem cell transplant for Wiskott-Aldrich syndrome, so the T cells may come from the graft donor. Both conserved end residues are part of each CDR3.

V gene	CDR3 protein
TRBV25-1	CASSEYGTSEEEQYF
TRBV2	CASSDRRPLQETQYF
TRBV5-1	CASSLAGTSNTEAFF
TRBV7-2	CASSLDLYGYTF
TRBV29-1	CSVWTGGLGKTQYF
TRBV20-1	CSARQGIGTQYF
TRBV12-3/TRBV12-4	CASSTSWASNTGELFF
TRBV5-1	CASSFYPGPTYEQYF
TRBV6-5	CASSYEPPGHWGTDTQYF
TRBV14	CASSPPWTRTNEQFF
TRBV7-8	CASSPTYRVKRENIQYF
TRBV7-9	CASSLDVVANEKLFF
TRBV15	CATSRPQVFSGANVLTF
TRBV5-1	CASSLAKLAGHEQYF
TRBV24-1	CATSRDSTDTQYF
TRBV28	CASSDRAGGQRELFF
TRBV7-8	CASSPGTSGTSPSYEQYF
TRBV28	CASSSTSGRAYEQYF
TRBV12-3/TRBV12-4	CASSARVGYNEQFF
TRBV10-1	CASSESPAEVQYF
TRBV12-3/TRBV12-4	CASSLVAGGAYNEQFF
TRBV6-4	CASSKTVYNEQFF
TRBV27	CASSQEGVGSGANVLTF
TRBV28	CASATGSDTQYF
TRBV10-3	CAISDRTSGTGELFF
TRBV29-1	CSVGSRFQETQYF
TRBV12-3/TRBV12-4	CASNRDRGYGYTF
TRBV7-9	CASSNLVYNEQFF
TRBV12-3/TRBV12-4	CASSRDSKNIQYF
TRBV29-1	CSAGDRGSQYF
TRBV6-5	CASSPRTVLYGYTF
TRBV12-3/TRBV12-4	CASSLRRYNEQFF
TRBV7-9	CASSLLRLGTGQTEAFF
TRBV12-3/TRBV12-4	CASSPWTGPNQPQHF
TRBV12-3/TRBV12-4	CASTSFRDTRMNEQYF
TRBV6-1	CASSEPRPGNQPQHF
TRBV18	CASSPNPTRTSTDTQYF
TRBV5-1	CASSHSGRQTDTQYF
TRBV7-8	CASSFTIPGDNEQFF
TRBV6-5	CASSYPRGVLTF
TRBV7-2	CASSLARQGSQPQHF